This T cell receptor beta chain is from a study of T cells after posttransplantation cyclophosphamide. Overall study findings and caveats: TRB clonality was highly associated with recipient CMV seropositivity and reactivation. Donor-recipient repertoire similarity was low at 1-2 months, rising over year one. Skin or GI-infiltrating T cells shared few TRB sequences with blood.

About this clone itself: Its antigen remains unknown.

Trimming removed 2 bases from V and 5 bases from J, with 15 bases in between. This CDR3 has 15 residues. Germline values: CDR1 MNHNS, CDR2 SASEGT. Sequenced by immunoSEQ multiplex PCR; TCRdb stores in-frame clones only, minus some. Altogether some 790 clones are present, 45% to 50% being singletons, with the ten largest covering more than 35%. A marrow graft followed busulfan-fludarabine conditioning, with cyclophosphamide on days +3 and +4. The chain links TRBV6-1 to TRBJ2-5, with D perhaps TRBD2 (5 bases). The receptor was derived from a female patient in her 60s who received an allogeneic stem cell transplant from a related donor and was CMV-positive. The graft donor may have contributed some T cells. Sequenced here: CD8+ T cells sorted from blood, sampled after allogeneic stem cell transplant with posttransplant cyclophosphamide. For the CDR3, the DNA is TGTGCCAGCAGTGAATCCCCCTCCCGAGGGGAGACCCAGTACTTC. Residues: CASSESPSRGETQYF.